A selection of T cell receptor beta chains follows, all from one sample in a study of T cell clonotyping in hematopoietic cell transplantation. TCRdb's copy holds only in-frame clones and misses some; the assay was immunoSEQ multiplex PCR. The sample has under 25,000 clones, around 77% seen once. Sequenced here: peripheral blood mononuclear cells, sampled before stem cell transplant. The receptor source for this set is a man aged 55 to 70 with acute myeloid leukemia. Some clones in this sample may be carry-over from other donors' samples. The CDR3 runs from the conserved cysteine through the conserved F or W. A D gene is named only where the DNA matches it firmly. Rows give clone size only sometimes, using once, few, many, or a class for an expanded clone.

J	V	D	size	CDR3	DNA
TRBJ1-1	TRBV5-1	NA	NA	CASSFNLNTEAFF	TGCGCCAGCAGCTTTAACCTGAACACTGAAGCTTTCTTT
TRBJ1-4	TRBV19	TRBD1	once	CASSIATGELFF	TGTGCCAGTAGTATAGCGACAGGGGAACTGTTTTTT
TRBJ2-7	TRBV9	NA	NA	CASSAYTAGSGEQYF	TGTGCCAGCAGCGCCTACACCGCCGGGAGTGGCGAGCAGTACTTC
TRBJ1-2	TRBV5-8	NA	NA	CASSWMGSRSGYTF	TGTGCCAGCAGCTGGATGGGAAGTCGCAGCGGCTACACCTTC
TRBJ1-3	TRBV6-5	NA	few	CASSHVNSGNTIYF	TGTGCCAGCAGCCATGTCAACTCTGGAAACACCATATATTTT
TRBJ1-3	TRBV27	NA	NA	CASAPGGGNTIYF	TGTGCCAGCGCCCCCGGGGGGGGAAACACCATATATTTT
TRBJ1-1	TRBV7-2	NA	few	CASSLGGSAEAFF	TGTGCCAGCAGCTTAGGTGGGTCCGCGGAAGCTTTCTTT
TRBJ2-5	TRBV4-1	NA	NA	CASSQGLAHQETQYF	TGCGCCAGCAGCCAAGGTCTAGCGCACCAAGAGACCCAGTACTTC
TRBJ1-5	TRBV30	NA	NA	CAWSVPGALRGVQHF	TGTGCCTGGAGTGTACCAGGTGCCCTCAGGGGTGTCCAGCATTTT
TRBJ1-1	TRBV5-8	TRBD1	NA	CASSLGTGGEAFF	TGTGCCAGCAGCTTGGGGACAGGGGGTGAAGCTTTCTTT
TRBJ2-5	TRBV5-1	TRBD1	NA	CASSPAGQGGLETQYF	TGCGCCAGCAGCCCGGCCGGACAGGGCGGCCTAGAGACCCAGTACTTC
TRBJ1-6	TRBV14	NA	NA	CASTVTHGSPLHF	TGTGCCAGCACCGTTACCCATGGGTCACCCCTCCACTTT
TRBJ2-7	TRBV11-2	NA	NA	CASSFRTFSSYEQYF	TGTGCCAGCAGCTTTCGGACTTTCAGCTCCTACGAGCAGTACTTC
TRBJ2-7	TRBV4-1	NA	NA	CASSQEQDSSNRVEQYF	TGCGCCAGCAGCCAAGAGCAGGATTCCTCCAATCGAGTCGAGCAGTACTTC
TRBJ1-1	TRBV14	NA	NA	CASSQVVGVVNTEAFF	TGTGCCAGCAGCCAAGTGGTTGGGGTGGTGAACACTGAAGCTTTCTTT
TRBJ2-1	TRBV6-5	TRBD2	once	CASSRLAKSNEQFF	TGTGCCAGCAGTAGACTAGCCAAATCAAATGAGCAGTTCTTC
TRBJ2-3	TRBV4-3	NA	NA	CASSHGGTTDTQYF	TGCGCCAGCAGCCACGGCGGGACCACAGATACGCAGTATTTT
TRBJ1-6	TRBV11-3	NA	NA	CASSLLRENNSPLHF	TGTGCCAGCAGCTTACTCAGGGAGAACAATTCACCCCTCCACTTT
TRBJ2-7	TRBV11-1	NA	once	CASSSGERGHPSYEQYF	TGTGCCAGCAGCTCGGGGGAACGGGGCCACCCCTCCTACGAGCAGTACTTC
TRBJ2-7	TRBV28	TRBD2	once	CAIRTSGRFHEQYF	TGTGCCATAAGAACTAGCGGGAGGTTCCACGAGCAGTACTTC
TRBJ2-5	TRBV30	TRBD2	NA	CAWSPGGQETQYF	TGTGCCTGGAGCCCGGGGGGCCAAGAGACCCAGTACTTC
TRBJ2-6	TRBV11-3	NA	NA	CASSFLSGANVLTF	TGTGCCAGCAGCTTTTTGTCTGGGGCCAACGTCCTGACTTTC
TRBJ2-7	TRBV29-1	TRBD1	NA	CSVGQSSYEQYF	TGCAGCGTGGGACAGTCCTCCTACGAGCAGTACTTC
TRBJ2-2	TRBV27	NA	NA	CASSLLGTGELFF	TGTGCCAGCAGCCTTCTTGGGACCGGGGAGCTGTTTTTT
TRBJ2-6	TRBV6-4	NA	few	CASSEGSSGANVLTF	TGTGCCAGCAGCGAGGGGAGTTCTGGGGCCAACGTCCTGACTTTC
TRBJ1-2	TRBV2	TRBD1	NA	CASSERQGRQGYTF	TGTGCCAGCAGTGAAAGACAGGGTAGACAGGGCTACACCTTC
TRBJ1-2	TRBV7-9	NA	NA	CASSRPVEVCTF	TGTGCCAGCAGCCGACCGGTAGAGGTTTGCACCTTC
TRBJ2-5	TRBV29-1	NA	NA	CSVQNSEGETQYF	TGCAGCGTTCAAAACTCCGAGGGAGAGACCCAGTACTTC
TRBJ2-5	TRBV30	NA	NA	CALTGQGGETQYF	TGTGCTCTCACCGGGCAGGGCGGAGAGACCCAGTACTTC
TRBJ1-1	TRBV10-1	NA	once	CASSGEPGEDEAFF	TGCGCCAGCAGTGGGGAGCCTGGGGAGGATGAAGCTTTCTTT
TRBJ1-1	TRBV6-5	NA	few	CASNPQAGDTEAFF	TGTGCCAGCAACCCGCAGGCGGGGGACACTGAAGCTTTCTTT
TRBJ1-2	TRBV10-3	NA	NA	CAISSLRSGYTF	TGTGCCATCAGTAGTTTGCGTTCGGGCTACACCTTC
TRBJ2-7	TRBV27	TRBD2	NA	CASRQLADTYEQYF	TGTGCCAGCAGACAACTAGCGGATACCTACGAGCAGTACTTC
TRBJ1-4	TRBV10-1	TRBD1	once	CASSERDRDRGEKLFF	TGCGCCAGCAGTGAGCGGGACCGGGACAGGGGAGAAAAACTGTTTTTT
TRBJ2-2	TRBV5-5	TRBD1	NA	CASSRQGAKTGELFF	TGTGCCAGCAGCCGACAGGGGGCGAAAACCGGGGAGCTGTTTTTT
TRBJ1-4	TRBV19	NA	NA	CASSIDREKLFF	TGTGCCAGTAGTATCGACAGGGAAAAACTGTTTTTT
TRBJ2-7	TRBV11-3	NA	NA	CASSRQSVYEQYF	TGTGCCAGCAGCCGACAGTCCGTCTACGAGCAGTACTTC
TRBJ2-5	TRBV5-1	TRBD2	NA	CASSPGLAGFQETQYF	TGCGCCAGCAGCCCGGGACTAGCGGGATTCCAAGAGACCCAGTACTTC
TRBJ2-2	TRBV2	NA	once	CASSPMGGANTGELFF	TGTGCCAGTAGCCCGATGGGGGGGGCTAACACCGGGGAGCTGTTTTTT
TRBJ1-2	TRBV25-1	NA	few	CASSEMFGRYTF	TGTGCCAGCAGTGAAATGTTTGGCCGCTACACCTTC
TRBJ2-2	TRBV7-3	NA	NA	CASSLDYGNTGELFF	TGTGCCAGCAGCCTAGACTACGGAAACACCGGGGAGCTGTTTTTT
TRBJ2-2	TRBV30	NA	once	CAWTRGVTGELFF	TGTGCCTGGACTAGGGGGGTCACCGGGGAGCTGTTTTTT
TRBJ2-1	TRBV7-2	NA	NA	CASSVEGEQFF	TGTGCCAGCAGCGTCGAAGGTGAGCAGTTCTTC
TRBJ2-7	TRBV25-1	NA	NA	CASSPSGSLHEQYF	TGTGCCAGCAGCCCCTCAGGGTCCCTCCACGAGCAGTACTTC
TRBJ1-2	TRBV19	TRBD1	NA	CASSPLDRGLDGYTF	TGTGCCAGTAGTCCGCTGGACAGGGGCTTAGATGGCTACACCTTC
TRBJ1-2	TRBV7-9	NA	NA	CASSTRRGAGDYGYTF	TGTGCCAGCAGCACAAGGCGGGGGGCGGGCGACTATGGCTACACCTTC
TRBJ2-5	TRBV7-2	TRBD2	once	CASSLASGGPPETQYF	TGTGCCAGCAGCTTAGCTAGCGGGGGACCACCGGAGACCCAGTACTTC
TRBJ1-4	TRBV2	NA	NA	CASTPSGTNEKLFF	TGTGCCAGCACCCCCTCCGGGACGAATGAAAAACTGTTTTTT
TRBJ2-2	TRBV5-1	TRBD1	NA	CASSLAVTGGFTGELFF	TGCGCCAGCAGCTTGGCCGTAACAGGGGGCTTCACCGGGGAGCTGTTTTTT
TRBJ2-7	TRBV11-2	NA	NA	CASSLASPGSGQYF	TGTGCCAGCAGCTTAGCTAGCCCAGGGAGTGGGCAGTACTTC
TRBJ1-1	TRBV7-8	NA	NA	CASSLSSGTEAFF	TGTGCCAGCAGCTTAAGTTCGGGCACTGAAGCTTTCTTT
TRBJ1-4	TRBV19	NA	NA	CASSIRRGDEKLFF	TGTGCCAGTAGTATCAGAAGGGGTGACGAAAAACTGTTTTTT
TRBJ1-1	TRBV6-5	TRBD1	few	CASSRRAGGNTEAFF	TGTGCCAGCAGCCGGAGGGCAGGGGGAAACACTGAAGCTTTCTTT
TRBJ1-6	TRBV4-3	NA	NA	CASSQEGRDNSPLHF	TGCGCCAGCAGCCAAGAGGGAAGGGATAATTCACCCCTCCACTTT
TRBJ2-3	TRBV19	NA	NA	CASSIKGHILGGNTQYF	TGTGCCAGTAGTATAAAGGGACACATTCTCGGCGGTAATACGCAGTATTTT
TRBJ2-2	TRBV5-1	NA	few	CASSSSAANTGELFF	TGCGCCAGCAGCTCGAGCGCCGCGAACACCGGGGAGCTGTTTTTT
TRBJ1-2	TRBV29-1	NA	NA	CSVDPGGDYGYTF	TGCAGCGTTGATCCGGGGGGCGACTATGGCTACACCTTC